The 31 T cell receptor beta chains given below trace back to one sample, sequenced in a study of blood T cell repertoires in COVID-19. Only in-frame clones appear in the TCRdb table, and some are missing; sequencing was by immunoSEQ multiplex PCR. The repertoire holds about 480,000 clones, with about 89% as singletons. Specimen: peripheral blood. The source is a woman in her twenties or thirties with acute or convalescent COVID-19.

The gene calls are TRBV6-5 and TRBJ2-3; TRBD1 agrees at 8 bases. J gave up 4 bases and V 2 bases, and 5 bases lay outside the gene matches. This CDR3 is built from 15 residues. Germline-derived CDR1 and CDR2 are MNHEY and SVGAGI. CDR3 nucleotide sequence: TGTGCCAGCAGTTACGCAGACAGGGGCGCAGATACGCAGTATTTT. Translation: CASSYADRGADTQYF.

This rearrangement joins TRBV4-1 to TRBJ2-5; 7 nucleotides agree with TRBD2. Trimming at V came to 4 bases and at J to 5 bases, leaving 13 bases not matched to a gene. CDR1 MGHRA and CDR2 YSYEKL come from the germline V gene. The CDR3 sequence is 16 residues long. The CDR3 DNA sequence: TGCGCCAGCAGCCCGATACTAGCGACGGGTTGGGAGACCCAGTACTTC. Translating it yields CASSPILATGWETQYF.

This clone was detected a few times. The gene calls are TRBV24-1 and TRBJ1-3, with no clear D. Germline CDR1 KGHDR, CDR2 SFDVKD. The CDR3 is 12 residues long. V lost 3 bases and J 4 bases, leaving 3 bases between the germline ends. The chain's CDR3 is CATSDPGNTIYF. DNA for the CDR3: TGTGCCACCAGTGATCCGGGAAACACCATATATTTT.

This chain connects TRBV9 to TRBJ1-2, with D unresolved. CDR1 SGDLS and CDR2 YYNGEE come from the germline V gene. The CDR3 consists of 15 residues. The V gene lost 0 bases and the J gene lost 7 bases, with 16 bases spanning the gap. The CDR3 region has the DNA TGTGCCAGCAGCGTAGGAGCAGGTCCCGAATCTGGCTACACCTTC. Translation gives CASSVGAGPESGYTF.

This chain links TRBV6-5 with TRBJ1-1; perhaps TRBD1 as D (5 bases). Trimming left V 4 bases short and J 1 base short, with 16 bases between. The CDR3 spans 16 residues. From germline, CDR1 is MNHEY and CDR2 SVGAGI. The DNA for the CDR3 is TGTGCCAGCAGTTCGGCCCCCGGGGGGGGGAACACTGAAGCTTTCTTT. It is translated as CASSSAPGGGNTEAFF.

The chain links TRBV28 to TRBJ1-5; 11 bases fit TRBD1. Germline CDR1 MDHEN, CDR2 SYDVKM. The ends lost 11 bases at V and 6 bases at J; junction bases unmatched: 9. The CDR3 contains 14 residues. The CDR3 is CAEGQGVRGQPQHF. The CDR3 DNA reads as TGTGCCGAGGGACAGGGGGTACGGGGTCAGCCCCAGCATTTT.

The chain carries TRBV12-5 and TRBJ1-4, with 8 positions matching TRBD1. V was clipped by 0 bases and J by 8 bases; unmatched bases: 11. Germline loops: CDR1 LGHNT, CDR2 FRNRAP. This CDR3 spans 17 amino acids. The CDR3 region is CASGLVVGQGFGEKLFF. CDR3 nucleotides: TGTGCTAGTGGTTTGGTAGTCGGACAGGGCTTCGGGGAAAAACTGTTTTTT.

V is TRBV12-3 or TRBV12-4 and J is TRBJ1-2, with 9 bases fitting TRBD1. V was pared by 6 bases and J by 7 bases, with 6 bases of the junction left unmatched. CDR3 size: 13 residues. As DNA, the CDR3 is TGTGCCAGCAGCTCACAGGGGGCGCTTGGCTACACCTTC. Protein sequence: CASSSQGALGYTF.

This CDR3 is CASSLTTSGVPRYEQYF. The CDR3 DNA is TGCGCCAGCAGCTTGACGACTAGCGGGGTGCCCCGTTACGAGCAGTACTTC. J is TRBJ2-7 and V is TRBV5-1; 11 bases line up with TRBD2. CDR1 SGHRS and CDR2 YFSETQ come from the germline V gene. Losses at the gene ends were 1 base for V and 4 bases for J; bases not matched to a gene: 10. The CDR3 has 17 amino acids.

A remark on this clone: The junction departs from the called germline gene at one end, perhaps through a read error. This chain uses TRBV11-3 with TRBJ1-2; TRBD1 matches at 8 bases. The CDR3 consists of 12 residues. The germline gives CDR1 SGHNT, CDR2 YENEEA. CDR3 nucleotides: TGTGCCAGCAGCTCAAATACGGGACAGGCTTTCTTC. Translating it yields CASSSNTGQAFF. Using reference TRBV11-3 and TRBJ1-2 for the parts outside the CDR3, the full variable domain is EAGVVQSPRYKIIEKKQPVAFWCNPISGHNTLYWYLQNLGQGPELLIRYENEEAVDDSQLPKDRFSAERLKGVDSTLKIQPAELGDSAVYLCASSSNTGQAFFGSGTRLTVV.

The chain uses TRBV18 and TRBJ2-5, with 9 bases identical to TRBD2. After removal of 2 bases from V and 4 bases from J, the junction contained 2 bases not matched to a gene. The CDR3 covers 14 residues. From germline, CDR1 is KGHSH and CDR2 LQKENI. CDR3 region: CASSPVAGAETQYF. The CDR3 DNA reads TGTGCCAGCTCACCAGTAGCGGGGGCAGAGACCCAGTACTTC. Full variable domain (remainder filled in from reference TRBV18 and TRBJ2-5): NAGVMQNPRHLVRRRGQEARLRCSPMKGHSHVYWYRQLPEEGLKFMVYLQKENIIDESGMPKERFSAEFPKEGPSILRIQQVVRGDSAAYFCASSPVAGAETQYFGPGTRLLVL.

The chain employs TRBV9 and TRBJ2-1, with 7 nucleotides matching TRBD2. The V gene's germline CDR1 is SGDLS and CDR2 YYNGEE. There are 16 residues in the CDR3. V lost 3 bases and J lost 0; bases outside the gene matches: 6. The CDR3: CASSEGAGISYNEQFF. Here the CDR3 DNA reads TGTGCCAGCAGCGAGGGAGCGGGGATCTCCTACAATGAGCAGTTCTTC.

The rearrangement links TRBV7-9 to TRBJ2-4; 8 positions agree with TRBD1. The trim removed 5 bases at V and 0 bases at J, leaving 3 bases unmatched. This CDR3 comprises 15 residues. Germline V gene data show CDR1 as SEHNR and CDR2 as FQNEAQ (reference sequence). CDR3 amino acids: CASSQGAVAKNIQYF. The CDR3 DNA reads TGTGCCAGCAGCCAGGGGGCTGTAGCCAAAAACATTCAGTACTTC. The full variable domain, completed using reference TRBV7-9 and TRBJ2-4, is DTGVSQNPRHKITKRGQNVTFRCDPISEHNRLYWYRQTLGQGPEFLTYFQNEAQLEKSRLLSDRFSAERPKGSFSTLEIQRTEQGDSAMYLCASSQGAVAKNIQYFGAGTRLSVL.

The chain has TRBV24-1 and TRBJ2-2, with TRBD2 identical over 8 bases. Germline V gene sequence: CDR1 KGHDR, CDR2 SFDVKD. The CDR3 totals 16 residues. V shed 5 bases and J 5 bases; nucleotides not matched to a gene: 9. The CDR3 bases are TGTGCCACCAGTGGAGATAGCGGGACTTCGACCGGGGAGCTGTTTTTT. This sequence encodes CATSGDSGTSTGELFF.

V and J are TRBV7-3 and TRBJ2-1; possible D gene TRBD1, 5 bases. Trimming removed 3 bases at V and 2 bases at J, with 8 bases between. Germline V gene lookup returns CDR1 SGHTA and CDR2 FQGTGA. The length of the CDR3 is 14 residues. In nucleotides, the CDR3 is TGTGCCAGCAGCTTGACAGAGGCCTACAATGAGCAGTTCTTC. Protein: CASSLTEAYNEQFF. Combining the CDR3 with reference TRBV7-3 and TRBJ2-1 gives the whole variable domain GAGVSQTPSNKVTEKGKYVELRCDPISGHTALYWYRQSLGQGPEFLIYFQGTGAADDSGLPNDRFFAVRPEGSVSTLKIQRTERGDSAVYLCASSLTEAYNEQFFGPGTRLTVL.

The V and J genes are TRBV19 and TRBJ1-1; TRBD1 agrees at 8 bases. Germline V CDR1 and CDR2: LNHDA, SQIVND (reference sequence). This CDR3 is built from 15 residues. J was trimmed by 1 base and V by 3 bases; bases with no gene match: 4. CDR3 sequence (DNA): TGTGCCAGTAGTATCGTTGGACAGGGGAACACTGAAGCTTTCTTT. Amino acid sequence: CASSIVGQGNTEAFF.

The rearrangement links TRBV11-3 to TRBJ2-3; D call uncertain. The CDR3 is 14 residues long. Germline V gene lookup returns CDR1 SGHNT and CDR2 YENEEA. V was trimmed by 1 base and J by 2 bases, leaving 7 bases between them. CDR3: CASSLGAATDTQYF. DNA of the CDR3: TGTGCCAGCAGCTTAGGGGCCGCCACAGATACGCAGTATTTT.

The CDR3, as DNA: TGTGCCAGCAGCCCCTGGGGGGGCTTAGAGACCCAGTACTTC. It translates to CASSPWGGLETQYF. This chain uses TRBV3-1 (or the pseudogene TRBV3-2) with TRBJ2-5; D may be TRBD2 (7 bases). CDR1 is LGHDT and CDR2 is YNNKEL in the germline V gene (reference sequence). V lost 4 bases and J 4 bases, leaving 13 bases between the germline ends. The CDR3 runs 14 residues.

V is TRBV5-4 and J is TRBJ2-5; 7 bases are shared with TRBD1. This CDR3 region has 12 residues. The germline V gene has CDR1 SGHNT and CDR2 YYREEE (reference sequence). The junction had 3 bases not matched to a gene; V was cut back by 6 bases and J by 4 bases. The CDR3, as DNA: TGTGCCAGCACCTCAGGGGGAGAGACCCAGTACTTC. Translated: CASTSGGETQYF.

This clone was counted once. The V call is TRBV4-1, the J call TRBJ2-7, with 8 bases identical to TRBD2. V lost 0 bases to trimming and J lost 5 bases; unmatched junction nucleotides: 3. The germline CDR1 and CDR2 sequences are MGHRA and YSYEKL. This CDR3 region has 14 residues. In nucleotides, the CDR3 is TGCGCCAGCAGCCAAGAAGCGGGGGTTAACGAGCAGTACTTC. Amino acids: CASSQEAGVNEQYF.

This chain joins TRBV27 and TRBJ2-2; TRBD2 aligns across 9 bases. V was clipped by 3 bases and J by 3 bases; unmatched bases: 8. This CDR3 contains 17 residues. Germline-derived CDR1 and CDR2 are MNHEY and SMNVEV (reference sequence). In DNA form, the CDR3 reads TGTGCCAGCAGTTTCGCGGCTAGCGGGGATTACACCGGGGAGCTGTTTTTT. Residues: CASSFAASGDYTGELFF.

The CDR3 loop is CASSRIAGGQETQYF. DNA of the CDR3: TGCGCCAGCAGCCGAATAGCGGGGGGTCAAGAGACCCAGTACTTC. The gene calls are TRBV10-1 and TRBJ2-5; the match to TRBD2 covers 10 bases. V was pared by 6 bases and J by 2 bases, with 6 bases of the junction left unmatched. Germline CDR1 WNHNN, CDR2 SYGVQD (reference sequence). The CDR3 loop spans 15 amino acids.

The chain uses TRBV7-9 and TRBJ1-1; D gene uncertain. Per germline, CDR1 SEHNR and CDR2 FQNEAQ (reference sequence). With 5 bases removed from V and 6 bases from J, the gap between germline ends came to 13 bases. The CDR3 has 13 amino acids. This CDR3 is CASSPEGGSEAFF. For the CDR3, the DNA is TGTGCCAGCAGCCCAGAGGGAGGCTCTGAAGCTTTCTTT.

V and J are TRBV30 and TRBJ2-5; tentative D call: TRBD2 (5 bases). From germline, CDR1 is GTSNPN and CDR2 SVGIG (reference sequence). The CDR3 has 17 amino acids. V lost 0 bases and J lost 0, with 17 bases in between. CDR3 amino acids: CAWSVLASRRYQETQYF. CDR3 DNA: TGTGCCTGGAGTGTCTTGGCGAGTAGGAGGTACCAAGAGACCCAGTACTTC.

The chain is built from TRBV3-1 (or the pseudogene TRBV3-2) and TRBJ2-5; the D gene is possibly TRBD2 (5 bases). This CDR3 comprises 16 residues. V was trimmed by 1 base and J by 7 bases, leaving 19 bases between them. Germline loops: CDR1 LGHDT, CDR2 YNNKEL (reference sequence). The CDR3 sequence: CASSQVLDSPRGTQYF. CDR3 nucleotide sequence: TGTGCCAGCAGCCAAGTTCTGGACTCACCCCGGGGGACCCAGTACTTC.

V is TRBV7-9 and J is TRBJ2-3, with 9 positions matching TRBD2. Unmatched junction bases numbered 2, after V lost 1 base and J lost 3 bases. This CDR3 spans 15 amino acids. Germline CDR1 SEHNR, CDR2 FQNEAQ (reference sequence). DNA for the CDR3: TGTGCCAGCAGCTTAGGGACTAGCGCAACAGATACGCAGTATTTT. Translation gives CASSLGTSATDTQYF.

This clone was observed a handful of times. The gene calls are TRBV5-1 and TRBJ1-6; 7 nucleotides align to TRBD1. Germline V gene sequence: CDR1 SGHRS, CDR2 YFSETQ. The ends lost 3 bases at V and 7 bases at J; junction bases unmatched: 7. CDR3 length: 15 residues. Written as DNA, the CDR3 is TGCGCCAGCAGCTGGGGGACAGAACCCAATTCACCCCTCCACTTT. This encodes CASSWGTEPNSPLHF.

The chain uses TRBV18 and TRBJ2-1; the match to TRBD1 covers 7 bases. The CDR3 extends over 16 amino acids. The V gene's germline CDR1 is KGHSH and CDR2 LQKENI. Losses at the gene ends were 4 bases for V and 0 bases for J; bases not matched to a gene: 6. The CDR3 DNA reads as TGTGCCAGCTCACTGATGACAGGGAGCTCCTACAATGAGCAGTTCTTC. It specifies CASSLMTGSSYNEQFF.

V and J are TRBV5-1 and TRBJ2-3, with TRBD1 as a possible D gene (5 bases). Between the trimmed V and J ends, which lost 2 bases and 0 bases, there was a span of 7 bases. The germline CDR1 and CDR2 sequences are SGHRS and YFSETQ. This CDR3 is built from 14 residues. The CDR3 protein is CASSFQGSTDTQYF. The CDR3 region has the DNA TGCGCCAGCAGCTTTCAGGGAAGCACAGATACGCAGTATTTT.

The CDR3 nucleotides read TGTGCCAGCAGTGAAACCCCTCCGGGCGGGGGGCGCGGCGGGGAGCTGTTTTTT. Translating it yields CASSETPPGGGRGGELFF. The gene calls are TRBV6-1 and TRBJ2-2; 8 bases map to TRBD2. CDR3 length equals 18 residues. V was pared by 2 bases and J by 7 bases, with 15 bases of the junction left unmatched. Germline V lookup: CDR1 MNHNS, CDR2 SASEGT.

The CDR3 here is CSALGLPRQFF. The CDR3, as DNA: TGCAGTGCTCTCGGACTACCGAGGCAGTTCTTC. The J gene is TRBJ2-1, the V gene TRBV20-1; D possibly corresponds to TRBD2 (6 bases). Deletions cut 5 bases from V and 12 bases from J, with 14 bases between. CDR3 length: 11 residues. Germline CDR1 DFQATT, CDR2 SNEGSKA (reference sequence).